This paragraph covers one TCR beta chain sequence. The sample comes from a study of blood T cell repertoires in COVID-19. Study context: Whether acute or convalescent, the COVID-19 samples came from the United States, Italy and Spain.

In the original analysis: Nucleated cell number was recorded as an estimate derived from reference gene primer amplification. The repertoire was sequenced with immunoSEQ multiplex PCR; TCRdb's copy has only in-frame clones and lacks some. V, J and clone size derive from that table, while D and trimming were established from the DNA sequence. The sample contains about 100,000 clones, 70% to 90% of which appear only once. The germline CDR1 and CDR2 sequences are SGHRS and YFSETQ. Trimming shortened V by 0 bases and J by 8 bases, and 13 bases separated the two germline ends. The CDR3 is 14 residues long.

The chain carries TRBV5-1 and TRBJ2-3; a weak D match, TRBD2 (5 bases). The sample taken for sequencing was peripheral blood. This TCR was recovered from a human donor in a cohort sampled during active COVID-19. CDR3 residues: CASSLETTIGTQYF. The DNA for the CDR3 is TGCGCCAGCAGCTTGGAGACTACCATAGGTACGCAGTATTTT. Using reference TRBV5-1 and TRBJ2-3 for the parts outside the CDR3, the full variable domain is KAGVTQTPRYLIKTRGQQVTLSCSPISGHRSVSWYQQTPGQGLQFLFEYFSETQRNKGNFPGRFSGRQFSNSRSEMNVSTLELGDSALYLCASSLETTIGTQYFGPGTRLTVL.